Following are 10 T cell receptor beta chains from one sample sequenced in a study of blood T cells in healthy people across ages. A second PCR of roughly 6 to 12 cycles used a sample-barcoded 5' primer and a J-beta primer mix. TCRdb used MiXCR to reprocess the 5' RACE reads, holding one entry per CDR3 protein. In the table there are around 1,600,000 distinct CDR3 sequences, roughly two fifths of which are singletons. Specimen: blood. All receptors derive from a woman aged 18-29 years in good health.

The rearrangement uses TRBV4-3 and TRBJ2-1; D could derive from TRBD1 or TRBD2 (5 bases each). Germline V gene lookup returns CDR1 LGHNA and CDR2 YSLEER. There are 16 residues in the CDR3. The V end lost 1 base, the J end lost 7 bases, and 17 bases lay between the germline ends. Written as DNA, the CDR3 is TGCGCCAGCAGCCAAGTAAAGAGGGGATCAAGGAATGAGCAGTTCTTC. Amino acids: CASSQVKRGSRNEQFF.

On this clonotype itself: A clone one base away is much larger, so this may be a read error. The V call is TRBV12-3 or TRBV12-4, the J call TRBJ1-2; possibly TRBD1 for D (6 bases). The CDR3 runs 14 residues. The CDR3: CASGTDRNYYGHTF. The DNA for the CDR3 is TGTGCCAGCGGCACGGACAGAAATTACTATGGCCACACCTTC.

The DNA for the CDR3 is TGCAGCGTTGTTATGGCGGGGAACAATGAGCAGTTCTTC. Translation gives CSVVMAGNNEQFF. The chain employs TRBV29-1 and TRBJ2-1, with D possibly being TRBD2 (6 bases). The CDR3 runs 13 residues. The V gene's germline CDR1 is SQVTM and CDR2 ANQGSEA. Trimming took off 4 bases at V and 5 bases at J, with 12 bases between the two ends.

The chain joins TRBV28 to TRBJ2-3; TRBD2 matches 7 bases. Losses at the gene ends were 5 bases for V and 6 bases for J; bases not matched to a gene: 8. The germline V gene has CDR1 MDHEN and CDR2 SYDVKM. The CDR3 runs to 14 residues. The CDR3 reads CASSLSGLGDTQYF. Written as DNA, the CDR3 is TGTGCCAGCAGTCTAAGCGGACTAGGGGATACGCAGTATTTT.

The chain employs TRBV18 and TRBJ2-5, with D unresolved. In germline, CDR1 is KGHSH, CDR2 LQKENI. The CDR3 loop spans 12 amino acids. V was shortened by 3 bases and J by 5 bases, with 7 bases between the two germline ends. CDR3: CASSPDLETQYF. The CDR3 DNA reads as TGTGCCAGCTCACCCGACCTGGAGACCCAGTACTTC.

J is TRBJ2-3 and V is TRBV6-5, with 15 positions matching TRBD2. The J segment lost 0 bases and the V segment lost 4 bases, leaving 11 bases of the junction unmatched. The CDR3 has 20 amino acids. In germline, CDR1 is MNHEY, CDR2 SVGAGI. CDR3: CASSSTIGLAGGRSTDTQYF. DNA of the CDR3: TGTGCCAGCAGTTCTACTATAGGACTAGCGGGGGGGCGTAGCACAGATACGCAGTATTTT.

The chain carries TRBV6-2 or TRBV6-3 and TRBJ2-1, with TRBD2 identical over 7 bases. The DNA end is more similar to TRBJ2-7, so the J call may be wrong. CDR3 length: 16 residues. Looked up from germline, CDR1 is MNHEY and CDR2 is SVGEGT. As DNA, the CDR3 is TGTGCCAGCAGAGGACTAGTGGGAGCACGTTACAATGAGCAGTACTTC. Translating gives CASRGLVGARYNEQYF.

The V and J genes are TRBV27 and TRBJ2-1; 8 nucleotides agree with TRBD2. Germline assignment: CDR1 MNHEY and CDR2 SMNVEV (reference sequence). This CDR3 comprises 12 residues. V lost 11 bases to trimming and J lost 9 bases; unmatched junction nucleotides: 9. CDR3 DNA: TGTGCCGCGGGAGGTTTCGGGATTGAGCAGTTCTTC. Translated: CAAGGFGIEQFF.

The rearrangement joins TRBV9 to TRBJ1-1; 10 bases fit TRBD1. V lost 2 bases to trimming and J lost 8 bases; unmatched junction nucleotides: 3. This CDR3 region has 13 residues. Germline V gene sequence: CDR1 SGDLS, CDR2 YYNGEE. In DNA, the CDR3 is TGTGCCAGCAGCGTGGCGACAGGGGGCGAAGCTTTCTTT. Its translation is CASSVATGGEAFF.

This clonotype was found a few times. This chain uses TRBV7-2 with TRBJ1-2, with D perhaps TRBD1 (6 bases). Trimming removed 1 base from V and 6 bases from J, with 12 bases in between. The length of the CDR3 is 14 residues. Germline V CDR1 and CDR2: SGHTA, FQGNSA. CDR3 coding DNA: TGTGCCAGCAGCTTAGGTGGTACAGGGAATGGCTACACCTTC. Translated: CASSLGGTGNGYTF.